The T cell receptor beta chain under discussion was sequenced for a study of shared clonotypes between healthy human individuals. Findings of the study overall: Sampling covered nothing but blood. Tissue TCR repertoires likely differ from those found in blood.

As regards this clone: The target antigen is unknown.

Sorted-subset replicate PCRs used 200 ng DNA, 30,000 or so T cell genomes. Using immunoSEQ multiplex PCR, the repertoire was profiled, and TCRdb retains in-frame clones only, with some absent. The repertoire consists of about 2.4 million clones, with over 85% occurring once and the leading ten covering roughly 0.36%. The sample comprised naive CD4+ T cells from PBMCs. Subset: CD45RA+ positively selected. The clonotype was recovered from a man between 18 and 29 years old in good health. Some clones in this sample may be carry-over from other donors' samples.

CDR3 region: CASSVTTVAGELFF. CDR3 DNA: TGTGCCAGCAGCGTAACCACGGTCGCCGGGGAGCTGTTTTTT. J is TRBJ2-2 and V is TRBV9; D is unclear. The germline V gene has CDR1 SGDLS and CDR2 YYNGEE. The CDR3 is 14 residues long. Trimming removed 1 base at V and 6 bases at J, with 10 bases between.